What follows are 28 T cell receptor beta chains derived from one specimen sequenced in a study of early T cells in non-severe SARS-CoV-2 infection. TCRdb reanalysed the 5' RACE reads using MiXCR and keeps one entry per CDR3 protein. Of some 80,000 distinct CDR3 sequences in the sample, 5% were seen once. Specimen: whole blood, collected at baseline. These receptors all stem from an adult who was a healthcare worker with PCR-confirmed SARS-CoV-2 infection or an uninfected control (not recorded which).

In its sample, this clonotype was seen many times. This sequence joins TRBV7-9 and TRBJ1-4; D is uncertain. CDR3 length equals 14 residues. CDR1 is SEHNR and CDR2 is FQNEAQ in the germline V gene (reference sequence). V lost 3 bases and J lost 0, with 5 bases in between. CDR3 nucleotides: TGTGCCAGCAGCTTGAGCTCAACTAATGAAAAACTGTTTTTT. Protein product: CASSLSSTNEKLFF.

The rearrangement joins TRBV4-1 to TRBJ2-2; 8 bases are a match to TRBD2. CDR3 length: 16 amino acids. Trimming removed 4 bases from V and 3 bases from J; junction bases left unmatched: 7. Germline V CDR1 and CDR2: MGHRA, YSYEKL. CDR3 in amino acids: CASSLSRTSYTGELFF. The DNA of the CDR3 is TGCGCCAGCAGCCTCAGCCGGACTAGCTACACCGGGGAGCTGTTTTTT.

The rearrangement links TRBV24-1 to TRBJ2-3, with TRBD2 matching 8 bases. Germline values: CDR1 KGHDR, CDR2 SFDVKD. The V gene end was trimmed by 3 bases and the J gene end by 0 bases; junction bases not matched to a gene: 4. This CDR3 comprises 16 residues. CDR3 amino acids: CATSDQSSGSTDTQYF. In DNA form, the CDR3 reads TGTGCCACCAGTGATCAATCTAGCGGGAGCACAGATACGCAGTATTTT.

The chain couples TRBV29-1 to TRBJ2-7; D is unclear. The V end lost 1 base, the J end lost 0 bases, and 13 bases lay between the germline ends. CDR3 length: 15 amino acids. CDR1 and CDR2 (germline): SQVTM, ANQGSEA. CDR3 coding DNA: TGCAGCGTTGAAGTTGGCTTGGGGTTCTCCTACGAGCAGTACTTC. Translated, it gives CSVEVGLGFSYEQYF.

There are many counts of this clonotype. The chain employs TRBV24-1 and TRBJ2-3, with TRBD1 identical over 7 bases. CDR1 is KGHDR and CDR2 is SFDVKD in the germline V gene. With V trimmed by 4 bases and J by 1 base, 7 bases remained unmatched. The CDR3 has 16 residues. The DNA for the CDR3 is TGTGCCACCAGTGACGCGACAGGGATGGGCACAGATACGCAGTATTTT. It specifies CATSDATGMGTDTQYF.

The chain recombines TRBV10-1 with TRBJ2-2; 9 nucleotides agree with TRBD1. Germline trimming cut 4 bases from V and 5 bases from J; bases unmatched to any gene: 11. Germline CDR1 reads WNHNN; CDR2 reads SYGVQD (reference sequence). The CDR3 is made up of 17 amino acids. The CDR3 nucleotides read TGCGCCAGCAGTGCACCCGGGACAGGGATCAGTACCGGGGAGCTGTTTTTT. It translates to CASSAPGTGISTGELFF.

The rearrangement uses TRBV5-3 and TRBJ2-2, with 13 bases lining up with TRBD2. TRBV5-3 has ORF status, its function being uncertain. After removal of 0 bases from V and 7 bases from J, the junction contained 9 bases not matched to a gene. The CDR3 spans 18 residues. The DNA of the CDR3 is TGTGCCAGAAGCTTGGGCACTAGCGGGAGGGCCCTACGCGGGGAGCTGTTTTTT. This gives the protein CARSLGTSGRALRGELFF.

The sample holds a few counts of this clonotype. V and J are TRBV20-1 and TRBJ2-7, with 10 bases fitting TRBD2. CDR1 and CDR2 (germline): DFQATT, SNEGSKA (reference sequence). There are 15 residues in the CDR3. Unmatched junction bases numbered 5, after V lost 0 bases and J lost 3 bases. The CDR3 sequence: CSAREPSGSVYEQYF. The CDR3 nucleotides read TGCAGTGCTAGAGAACCTAGCGGGAGTGTCTACGAGCAGTACTTC.

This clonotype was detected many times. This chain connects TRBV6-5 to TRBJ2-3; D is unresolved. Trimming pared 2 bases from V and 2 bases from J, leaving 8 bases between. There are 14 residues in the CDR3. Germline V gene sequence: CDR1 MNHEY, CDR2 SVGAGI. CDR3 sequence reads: CASSYRQNTDTQYF. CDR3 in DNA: TGTGCCAGCAGTTACAGGCAGAACACAGATACGCAGTATTTT.

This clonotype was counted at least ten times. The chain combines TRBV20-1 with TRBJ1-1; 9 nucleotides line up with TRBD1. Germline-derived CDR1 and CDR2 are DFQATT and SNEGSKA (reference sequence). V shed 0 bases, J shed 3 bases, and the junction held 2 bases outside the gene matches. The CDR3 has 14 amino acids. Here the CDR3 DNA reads TGCAGTGCTAGAGATGACAGGGGGGACACTGAAGCTTTCTTT. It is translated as CSARDDRGDTEAFF.

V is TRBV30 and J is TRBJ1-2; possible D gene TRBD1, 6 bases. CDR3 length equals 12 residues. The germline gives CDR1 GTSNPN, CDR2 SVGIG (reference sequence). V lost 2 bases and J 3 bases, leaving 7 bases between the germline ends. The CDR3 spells CAWSWTDYGYTF. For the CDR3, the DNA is TGTGCCTGGAGTTGGACAGACTATGGCTACACCTTC.

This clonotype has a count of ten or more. CDR3 in amino acids: CASIPPANTGELFF. The CDR3, as DNA: TGTGCCAGCATCCCCCCCGCGAACACCGGGGAGCTGTTTTTT. This rearrangement joins TRBV7-9 to TRBJ2-2; D uncertain. This CDR3 contains 14 residues. Between the trimmed V and J ends, which lost 7 bases and 0 bases, there was a span of 9 bases. The germline gives CDR1 SEHNR, CDR2 FQNEAQ (reference sequence).

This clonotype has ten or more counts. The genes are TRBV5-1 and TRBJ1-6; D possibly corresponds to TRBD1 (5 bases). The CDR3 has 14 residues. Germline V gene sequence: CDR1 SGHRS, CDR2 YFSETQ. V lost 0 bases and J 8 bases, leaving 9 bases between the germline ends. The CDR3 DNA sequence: TGCGCCAGCAGCTTGGATGGGGGGGATTCACCCCTCCACTTT. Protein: CASSLDGGDSPLHF.

CDR3: CASSAGTGEGTEAFF. In DNA, the CDR3 is TGCGCCAGCAGCGCAGGGACAGGGGAAGGCACTGAAGCTTTCTTT. The genes are TRBV5-1 and TRBJ1-1; TRBD1 matches at 10 bases. CDR3 length equals 15 residues. CDR1 and CDR2 from the germline V gene are SGHRS and YFSETQ. After removal of 4 bases from V and 4 bases from J, the junction contained 7 bases not matched to a gene.

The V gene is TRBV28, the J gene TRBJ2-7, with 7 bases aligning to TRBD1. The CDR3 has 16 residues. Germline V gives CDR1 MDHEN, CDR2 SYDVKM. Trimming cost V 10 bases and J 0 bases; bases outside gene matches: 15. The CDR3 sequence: CATECEDRSSSYEQYF. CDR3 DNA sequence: TGTGCCACTGAGTGCGAGGACAGGTCGAGCTCCTACGAGCAGTACTTC.

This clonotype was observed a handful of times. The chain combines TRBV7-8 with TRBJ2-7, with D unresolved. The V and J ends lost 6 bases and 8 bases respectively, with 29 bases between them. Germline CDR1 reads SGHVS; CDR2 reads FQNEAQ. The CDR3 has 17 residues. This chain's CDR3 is CASRPRTYRFSDMKQYF. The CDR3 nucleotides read TGTGCCAGCAGACCGAGGACCTACAGATTTTCCGATATGAAGCAGTACTTC. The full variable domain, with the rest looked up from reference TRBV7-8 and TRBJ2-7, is GAGVSQSPRYKVAKRGQDVALRCDPISGHVSLFWYQQALGQGPEFLTYFQNEAQLDKSGLPSDRFFAERPEGSVSTLKIQRTQQEDSAVYLCASRPRTYRFSDMKQYFGPGTRLTVT.

The CDR3 sequence: CSARDHGGAGTGELFF. The CDR3 bases are TGCAGTGCTAGAGATCATGGGGGAGCGGGCACCGGGGAGCTGTTTTTT. The rearrangement uses TRBV20-1 and TRBJ2-2; D might be TRBD2 (6 bases). V lost 0 bases and J lost 4, with 15 bases in between. CDR1 DFQATT and CDR2 SNEGSKA come from the germline V gene (reference sequence). CDR3 size: 16 residues.

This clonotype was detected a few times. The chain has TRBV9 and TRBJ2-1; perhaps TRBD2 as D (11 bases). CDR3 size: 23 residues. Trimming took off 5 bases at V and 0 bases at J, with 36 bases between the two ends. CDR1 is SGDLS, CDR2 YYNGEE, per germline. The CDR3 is CASRGPGTGAIAGGSSSYNEQFF. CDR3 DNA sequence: TGTGCCAGCAGGGGCCCCGGGACAGGGGCAATAGCGGGAGGGTCGAGCTCCTACAATGAGCAGTTCTTC.

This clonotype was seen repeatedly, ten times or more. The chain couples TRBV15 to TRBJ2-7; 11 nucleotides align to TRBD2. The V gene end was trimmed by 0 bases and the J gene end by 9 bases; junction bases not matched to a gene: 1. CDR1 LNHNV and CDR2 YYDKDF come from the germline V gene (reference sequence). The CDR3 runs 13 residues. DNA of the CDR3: TGTGCCACCAGCAGAGAGGGGACTAGCGGGCAGTACTTC. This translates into CATSREGTSGQYF.

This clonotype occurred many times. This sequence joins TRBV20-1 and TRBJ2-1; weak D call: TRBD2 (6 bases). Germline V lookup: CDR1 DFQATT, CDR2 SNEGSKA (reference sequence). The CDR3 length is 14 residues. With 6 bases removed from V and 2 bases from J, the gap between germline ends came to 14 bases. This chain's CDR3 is CSAPRASAYNEQFF. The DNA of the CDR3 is TGCAGTGCCCCTCGGGCTAGCGCCTACAATGAGCAGTTCTTC.

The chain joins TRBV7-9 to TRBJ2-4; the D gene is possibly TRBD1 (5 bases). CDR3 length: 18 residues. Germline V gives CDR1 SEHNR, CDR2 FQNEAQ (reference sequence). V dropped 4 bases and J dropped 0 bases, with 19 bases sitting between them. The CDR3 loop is CASSSAILGALAKNIQYF. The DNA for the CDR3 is TGTGCCAGCAGCTCGGCGATTTTAGGGGCCTTAGCCAAAAACATTCAGTACTTC.

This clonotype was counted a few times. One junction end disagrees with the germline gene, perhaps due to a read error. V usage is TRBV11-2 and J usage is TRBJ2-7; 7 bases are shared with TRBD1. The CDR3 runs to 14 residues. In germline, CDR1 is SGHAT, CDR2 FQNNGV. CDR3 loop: CASSLETGRREQYF. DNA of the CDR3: TGTGCCAGCAGCCTAGAGACAGGGCGGCGCGAGCAGTACTTC.

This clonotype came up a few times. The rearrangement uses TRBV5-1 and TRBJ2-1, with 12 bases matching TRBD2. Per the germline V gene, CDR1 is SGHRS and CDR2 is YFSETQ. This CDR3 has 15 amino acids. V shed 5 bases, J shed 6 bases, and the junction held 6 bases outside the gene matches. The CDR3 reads CASRITSGRLNEQFF. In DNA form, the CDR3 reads TGCGCCAGCAGAATTACTAGCGGGAGGCTCAATGAGCAGTTCTTC.

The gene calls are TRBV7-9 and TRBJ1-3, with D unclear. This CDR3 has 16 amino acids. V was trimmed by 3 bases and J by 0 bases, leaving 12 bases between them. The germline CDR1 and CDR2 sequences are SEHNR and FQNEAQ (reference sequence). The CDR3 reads CASSLNRVRSGNTIYF. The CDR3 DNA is TGTGCCAGCAGCTTGAATCGGGTCCGCTCTGGAAACACCATATATTTT.

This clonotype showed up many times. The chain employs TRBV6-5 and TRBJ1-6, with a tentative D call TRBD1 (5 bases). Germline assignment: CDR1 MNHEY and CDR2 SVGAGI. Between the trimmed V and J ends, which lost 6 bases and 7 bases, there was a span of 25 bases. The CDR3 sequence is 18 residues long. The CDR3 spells CASSRRGAQGSSNSPLHF. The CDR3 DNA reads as TGTGCCAGCAGCCGCCGAGGGGCGCAGGGTTCATCGAATTCACCCCTCCACTTT.

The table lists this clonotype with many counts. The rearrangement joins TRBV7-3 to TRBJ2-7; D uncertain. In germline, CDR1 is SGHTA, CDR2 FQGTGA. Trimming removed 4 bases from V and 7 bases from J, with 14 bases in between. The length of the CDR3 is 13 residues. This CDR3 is CASSSGPVGEQYF. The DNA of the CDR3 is TGTGCCAGCAGCTCAGGACCGGTAGGGGAGCAGTACTTC. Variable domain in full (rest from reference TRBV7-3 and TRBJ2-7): GAGVSQTPSNKVTEKGKYVELRCDPISGHTALYWYRQSLGQGPEFLIYFQGTGAADDSGLPNDRFFAVRPEGSVSTLKIQRTERGDSAVYLCASSSGPVGEQYFGPGTRLTVT.

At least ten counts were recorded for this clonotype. CDR3 bases: TGTGCCTGGAGCGTGTCCCATCTACCCCTTCCCTACGAGCAGTACTTC. Translated, it gives CAWSVSHLPLPYEQYF. The chain couples TRBV30 to TRBJ2-7; D gene ambiguous. Germline V lookup: CDR1 GTSNPN, CDR2 SVGIG (reference sequence). The CDR3 runs 16 residues. V was shortened by 3 bases and J by 2 bases, with 20 bases between the two germline ends.

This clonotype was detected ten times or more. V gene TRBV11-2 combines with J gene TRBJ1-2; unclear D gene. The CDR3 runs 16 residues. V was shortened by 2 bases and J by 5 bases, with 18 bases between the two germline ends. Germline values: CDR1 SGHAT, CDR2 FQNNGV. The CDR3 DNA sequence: TGTGCCAGCAGCTTAAAGGAAGGAAAAGGGAAGTATGGCTACACCTTC. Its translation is CASSLKEGKGKYGYTF.